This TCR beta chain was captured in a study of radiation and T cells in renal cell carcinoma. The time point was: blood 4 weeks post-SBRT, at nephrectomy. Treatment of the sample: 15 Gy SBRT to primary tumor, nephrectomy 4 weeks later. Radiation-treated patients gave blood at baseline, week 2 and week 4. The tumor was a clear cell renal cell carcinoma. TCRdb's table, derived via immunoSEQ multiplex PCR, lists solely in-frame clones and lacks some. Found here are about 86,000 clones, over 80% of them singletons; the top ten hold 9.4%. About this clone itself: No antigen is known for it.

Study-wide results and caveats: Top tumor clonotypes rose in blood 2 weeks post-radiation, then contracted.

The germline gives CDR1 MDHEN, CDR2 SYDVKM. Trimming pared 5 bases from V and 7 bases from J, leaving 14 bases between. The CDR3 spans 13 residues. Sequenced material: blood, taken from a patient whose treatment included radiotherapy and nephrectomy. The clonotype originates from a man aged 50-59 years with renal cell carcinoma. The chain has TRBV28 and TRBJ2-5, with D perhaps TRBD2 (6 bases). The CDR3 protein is CASSRRDEGTQYF. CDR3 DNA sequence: TGTGCCAGCAGTAGGAGGGACGAAGGGACCCAGTACTTC.